One and the same sample provided the 14 T cell receptor beta chains below, sequenced in a study of control samples from healthy donors and cancer patients. TCRdb's copy holds only in-frame clones and misses some; the assay was immunoSEQ multiplex PCR. The data show roughly 190,000 clones, about nine tenths seen once. The material sequenced was blood. These receptors all stem from a woman aged 25 to 39 in good health.

The chain employs TRBV9 and TRBJ1-3, with D hard to call. V shed 4 bases and J shed 4 bases, with 12 bases lying between them. The CDR3 has 14 amino acids. Germline CDR1 SGDLS, CDR2 YYNGEE. CDR3 amino acids: CASSNPVGGNTIYF. CDR3 bases: TGTGCCAGCAGCAACCCTGTAGGAGGAAACACCATATATTTT.

The rearrangement joins TRBV27 to TRBJ2-7; no clear D gene. The CDR3 has 13 amino acids. Trimming cost V 2 bases and J 4 bases, with 9 bases left between them. Germline values: CDR1 MNHEY, CDR2 SMNVEV (reference sequence). The CDR3 loop is CASSLAQSYEQYF. In nucleotides, the CDR3 is TGTGCCAGCAGTTTAGCACAGAGTTACGAGCAGTACTTC.

V gene TRBV4-2 combines with J gene TRBJ1-6; D perhaps matches TRBD1 (5 bases). The CDR3 length is 16 residues. Per germline, CDR1 LGHNA and CDR2 YNFKEQ. V lost 0 bases, J lost 5 bases, and 11 bases lay in between. The CDR3 sequence is CASSQDPGRHNSPLHF. In DNA form, the CDR3 reads TGTGCCAGCAGCCAAGATCCGGGACGACATAATTCACCCCTCCACTTT.

The chain uses TRBV6-1 and TRBJ2-7, with D perhaps assigned TRBD1 or TRBD2 (5 bases each). V was pared by 3 bases and J by 0 bases, with 9 bases between. The CDR3 runs 14 residues. In germline, CDR1 is MNHNS, CDR2 SASEGT. CDR3 DNA sequence: TGTGCCAGCAGTGATTCAGGGAGCTCCTACGAGCAGTACTTC. The encoded protein is CASSDSGSSYEQYF.

The CDR3 protein is CASSPGTGYNEQFF. For the CDR3, the DNA is TGTGCCAGCTCACCTGGGACAGGGTACAATGAGCAGTTCTTC. The genes are TRBV18 and TRBJ2-1; 9 nucleotides line up with TRBD1. The CDR3 totals 14 residues. The ends lost 3 bases at V and 4 bases at J; junction bases unmatched: 1. Per germline, CDR1 KGHSH and CDR2 LQKENI.

This rearrangement joins TRBV5-4 to TRBJ2-3, with 10 bases that match TRBD2. Germline V gene sequence: CDR1 SGHNT, CDR2 YYREEE (reference sequence). This CDR3 contains 18 residues. Unmatched junction bases numbered 15, after V lost 4 bases and J lost 4 bases. The CDR3 sequence is CASSRTGKLAGVPDTQYF. The CDR3 DNA is TGTGCCAGCAGCCGGACAGGAAAGCTAGCGGGAGTCCCAGATACGCAGTATTTT. The variable domain in full, completed from reference TRBV5-4 and TRBJ2-3, reads ETGVTQSPTHLIKTRGQQVTLRCSSQSGHNTVSWYQQALGQGPQFIFQYYREEENGRGNFPPRFSGLQFPNYSSELNVNALELDDSALYLCASSRTGKLAGVPDTQYFGPGTRLTVL.

This sequence joins TRBV25-1 and TRBJ1-6; 9 nucleotides align to TRBD1. The CDR3 loop spans 15 amino acids. After removal of 6 bases from V and 10 bases from J, the junction contained 10 bases not matched to a gene. Germline CDR1 reads MGHDK; CDR2 reads SYGVNS. As DNA, the CDR3 is TGTGCCAGCAGCCCCCTGGACAGGGGAGGGTCACCCCTCCACTTT. Amino acids: CASSPLDRGGSPLHF. Complete variable domain (other parts from reference TRBV25-1 and TRBJ1-6): EADIYQTPRYLVIGTGKKITLECSQTMGHDKMYWYQQDPGMELHLIHYSYGVNSTEKGDLSSESTVSRIRTEHFPLTLESARPSHTSQYLCASSPLDRGGSPLHFGNGTRLTVT.

This chain joins TRBV29-1 and TRBJ2-6; perhaps TRBD2 as D (6 bases). Germline V gives CDR1 SQVTM, CDR2 ANQGSEA. The ends were cut back, 4 bases at V and 0 bases at J, with 10 bases in the middle. The CDR3 length is 15 residues. The CDR3 nucleotides are TGCAGCGTTGGCCACGGGAGCTCTGGGGCCAACGTCCTGACTTTC. Amino acid sequence: CSVGHGSSGANVLTF.

This clone was observed a few times. Additional DNA sequences in this sample encode the identical CDR3. The rearrangement links TRBV7-2 to TRBJ2-1, with 8 bases lining up with TRBD1. This CDR3 has 14 amino acids. V dropped 5 bases and J dropped 7; count of bases not matched to a gene: 7. Germline V gene sequence: CDR1 SGHTA, CDR2 FQGNSA. The CDR3: CASSPRQGNNEQFF. CDR3 nucleotides: TGTGCCAGCAGCCCCCGACAGGGGAATAATGAGCAGTTCTTC.

This chain connects TRBV18 to TRBJ1-3; TRBD1 matches at 9 bases. CDR3 length equals 15 residues. Germline V gene data show CDR1 as KGHSH and CDR2 as LQKENI. The V gene end was trimmed by 6 bases and the J gene end by 2 bases; junction bases not matched to a gene: 5. Here the CDR3 reads CASSPGQGPGNTIYF. CDR3 DNA sequence: TGTGCCAGCTCCCCGGGACAGGGTCCTGGAAACACCATATATTTT.

The rearrangement links TRBV6-1 to TRBJ2-2; no clear D. Germline values: CDR1 MNHNS, CDR2 SASEGT. CDR3 length: 15 residues. Trimming took off 2 bases at V and 0 bases at J, with 7 bases between the two ends. For the CDR3, the DNA is TGTGCCAGCAGTGAATCCAGTTCGAACACCGGGGAGCTGTTTTTT. Protein product: CASSESSSNTGELFF.

The V call is TRBV5-1, the J call TRBJ2-1; D may be TRBD2 (5 bases). From germline, CDR1 is SGHRS and CDR2 YFSETQ. The CDR3 runs to 12 residues. Trimming left V 3 bases short and J 8 bases short, with 9 bases between. CDR3 sequence (DNA): TGCGCCAGCAGCTCCGGGATCGATGAGCAGTTCTTC. This encodes CASSSGIDEQFF.

The chain employs TRBV7-3 and TRBJ2-3, with 9 bases fitting TRBD1. Looked up from germline, CDR1 is SGHTA and CDR2 is FQGTGA. Trimming at V came to 5 bases and at J to 6 bases, leaving 3 bases not matched to a gene. CDR3 size: 13 residues. CDR3 loop: CASSPDRGDTQYF. The CDR3 DNA follows: TGTGCCAGCAGCCCCGACAGGGGGGATACGCAGTATTTT.

The chain combines TRBV4-3 with TRBJ1-1, with D tentatively TRBD1 (6 bases). The germline gives CDR1 LGHNA, CDR2 YSLEER. The germline V and J ends were trimmed by 0 bases and 2 bases, with 13 bases remaining between them. The CDR3 is made up of 16 amino acids. CDR3 region: CASSQEGGRDNTEAFF. The CDR3 nucleotides read TGCGCCAGCAGCCAAGAGGGGGGGCGCGACAACACTGAAGCTTTCTTT.